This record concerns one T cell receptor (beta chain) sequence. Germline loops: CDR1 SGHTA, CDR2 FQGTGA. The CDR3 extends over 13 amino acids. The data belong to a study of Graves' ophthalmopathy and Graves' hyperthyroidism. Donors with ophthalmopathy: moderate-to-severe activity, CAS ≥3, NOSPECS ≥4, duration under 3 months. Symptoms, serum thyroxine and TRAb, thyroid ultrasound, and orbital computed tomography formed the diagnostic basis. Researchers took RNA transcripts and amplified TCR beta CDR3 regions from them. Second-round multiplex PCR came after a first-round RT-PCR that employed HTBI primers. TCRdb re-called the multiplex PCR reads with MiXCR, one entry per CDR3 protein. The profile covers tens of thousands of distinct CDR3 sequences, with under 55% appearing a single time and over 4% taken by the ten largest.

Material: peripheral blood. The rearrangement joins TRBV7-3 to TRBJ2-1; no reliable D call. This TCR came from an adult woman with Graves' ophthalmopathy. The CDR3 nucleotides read TGTGCTAGAGCATCCAACCCCAGGTATGAGCAGTTCTTC. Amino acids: CARASNPRYEQFF.